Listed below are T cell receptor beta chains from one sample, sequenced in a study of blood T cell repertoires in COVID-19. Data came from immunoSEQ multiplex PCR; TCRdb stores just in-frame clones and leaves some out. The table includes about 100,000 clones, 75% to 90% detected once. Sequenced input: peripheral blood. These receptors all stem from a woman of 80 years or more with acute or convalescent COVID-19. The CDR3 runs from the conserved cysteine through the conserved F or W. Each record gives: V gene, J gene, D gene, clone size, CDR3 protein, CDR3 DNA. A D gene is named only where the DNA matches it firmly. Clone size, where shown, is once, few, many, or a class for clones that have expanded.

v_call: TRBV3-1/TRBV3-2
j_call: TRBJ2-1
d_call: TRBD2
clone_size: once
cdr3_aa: CASSHGLAGVPFF
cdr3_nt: TGTGCCAGCAGCCACGGACTAGCGGGGGTACCGTTCTTC

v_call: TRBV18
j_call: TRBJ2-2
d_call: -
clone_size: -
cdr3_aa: CASSPPTGTTGELFF
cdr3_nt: TGTGCCAGCTCACCACCAACAGGGACCACCGGGGAGCTGTTTTTT

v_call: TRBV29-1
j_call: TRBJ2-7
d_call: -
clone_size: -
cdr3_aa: CSATTGRISYEQYF
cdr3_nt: TGCAGCGCAACGACAGGGAGGATCTCCTACGAGCAGTACTTC

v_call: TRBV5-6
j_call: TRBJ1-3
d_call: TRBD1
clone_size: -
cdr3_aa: CASSDGQGDTIYF
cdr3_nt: TGTGCCAGCAGCGACGGACAGGGAGACACCATATATTTT

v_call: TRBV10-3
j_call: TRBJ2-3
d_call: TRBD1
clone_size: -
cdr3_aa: CAISGDRGLDTQYF
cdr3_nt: TGTGCCATCAGCGGGGACAGGGGTCTGGATACGCAGTATTTT

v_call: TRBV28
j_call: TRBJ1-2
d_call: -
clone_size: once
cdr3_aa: CASSLGLPVYGYTF
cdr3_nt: TGTGCCAGCAGCCTGGGACTCCCTGTATATGGCTACACCTTC

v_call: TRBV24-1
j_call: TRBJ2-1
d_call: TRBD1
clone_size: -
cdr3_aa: CATSDPKGTGGSYNEQFF
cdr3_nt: TGTGCCACCAGTGATCCGAAGGGGACAGGGGGCTCCTACAATGAGCAGTTCTTC

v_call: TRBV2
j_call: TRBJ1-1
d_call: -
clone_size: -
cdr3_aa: CASSAQGYTEAFF
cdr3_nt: TGTGCCAGCAGCGCCCAGGGGTACACTGAAGCTTTCTTT

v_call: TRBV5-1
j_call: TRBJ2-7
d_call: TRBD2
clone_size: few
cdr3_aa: CASSLSGGSNEQYF
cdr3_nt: TGCGCCAGCAGCTTGTCCGGGGGGTCCAACGAGCAGTACTTC

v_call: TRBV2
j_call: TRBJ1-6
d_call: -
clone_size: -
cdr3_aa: CASGEGQGYSPLHF
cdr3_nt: TGTGCCAGCGGTGAGGGCCAGGGCTATTCACCCCTCCACTTT

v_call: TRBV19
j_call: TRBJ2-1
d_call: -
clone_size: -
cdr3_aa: CASSIDAASSYNEQFF
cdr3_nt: TGTGCCAGTAGTATTGATGCGGCCAGCTCCTACAATGAGCAGTTCTTC

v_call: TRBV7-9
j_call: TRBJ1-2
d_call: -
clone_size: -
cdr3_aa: CASSLVSEDSYGYTF
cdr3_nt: TGTGCCAGCAGCTTAGTCTCGGAGGACAGCTATGGCTACACCTTC

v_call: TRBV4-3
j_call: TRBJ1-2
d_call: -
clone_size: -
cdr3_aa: CASSPTVSYGYTF
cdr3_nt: TGCGCCAGCAGCCCGACAGTATCCTATGGCTACACCTTC

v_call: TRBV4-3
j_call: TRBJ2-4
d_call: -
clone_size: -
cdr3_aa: CASSQYPSRGKNIQYF
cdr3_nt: TGCGCCAGCAGCCAATATCCCAGCCGAGGGAAAAACATTCAGTACTTC

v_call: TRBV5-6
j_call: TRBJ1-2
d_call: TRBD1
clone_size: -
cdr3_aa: CASSPQGPYGYTF
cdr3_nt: TGTGCCAGCAGCCCACAGGGGCCCTATGGCTACACCTTC

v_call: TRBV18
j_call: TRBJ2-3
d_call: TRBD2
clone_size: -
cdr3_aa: CASSATSGGGSTQYF
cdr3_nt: TGTGCCAGCTCAGCGACTAGCGGGGGGGGCTCTACGCAGTATTTT

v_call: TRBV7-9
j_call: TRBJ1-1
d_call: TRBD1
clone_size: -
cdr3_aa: CASSKRQGLTEAFF
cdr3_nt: TGTGCCAGCAGTAAAAGACAGGGCCTTACTGAAGCTTTCTTT

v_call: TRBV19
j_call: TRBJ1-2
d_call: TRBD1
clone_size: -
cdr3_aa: CASKGDSYGYTF
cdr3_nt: TGTGCCAGTAAGGGGGACAGCTATGGCTACACCTTC

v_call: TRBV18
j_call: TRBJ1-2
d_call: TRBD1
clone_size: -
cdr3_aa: CASSPQGQSNYGYTF
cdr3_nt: TGTGCCAGCTCACCACAGGGACAGTCTAACTATGGCTACACCTTC

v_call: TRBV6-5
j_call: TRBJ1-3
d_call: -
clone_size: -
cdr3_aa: CASSYSRQGSGNTIYF
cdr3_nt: TGTGCCAGCAGTTACTCTAGGCAGGGCTCTGGAAACACCATATATTTT

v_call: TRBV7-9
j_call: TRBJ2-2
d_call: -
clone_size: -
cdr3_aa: CASSLGTGELFF
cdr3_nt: TGTGCCAGCAGCCTCGGGACCGGGGAGCTGTTTTTT

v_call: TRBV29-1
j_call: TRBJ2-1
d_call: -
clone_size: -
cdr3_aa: CSVDQGEQFF
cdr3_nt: TGCAGCGTTGACCAGGGTGAGCAGTTCTTC

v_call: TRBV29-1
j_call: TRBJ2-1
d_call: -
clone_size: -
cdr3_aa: CSVTPRDEQFF
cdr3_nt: TGCAGCGTGACTCCGAGGGATGAGCAGTTCTTC

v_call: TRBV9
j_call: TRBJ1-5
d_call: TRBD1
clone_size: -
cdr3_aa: CASSVGTGGQPQHF
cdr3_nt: TGTGCCAGCAGCGTCGGGACAGGGGGGCAGCCCCAGCATTTT

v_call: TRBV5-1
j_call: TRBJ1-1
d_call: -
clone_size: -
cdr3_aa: CASSLTGRLDTEAFF
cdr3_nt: TGCGCCAGCAGCTTAACAGGGCGCTTGGACACTGAAGCTTTCTTT

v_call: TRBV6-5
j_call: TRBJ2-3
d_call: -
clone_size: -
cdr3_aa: CASSLQGGTDTQYF
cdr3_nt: TGTGCCAGCAGTCTACAGGGAGGCACAGATACGCAGTATTTT

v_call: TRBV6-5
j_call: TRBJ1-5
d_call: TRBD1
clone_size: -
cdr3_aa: CASRDRENQPQHF
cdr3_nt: TGTGCCAGCAGGGACAGGGAGAATCAGCCCCAGCATTTT

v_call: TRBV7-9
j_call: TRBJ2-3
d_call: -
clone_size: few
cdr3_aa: CASSSGGRAFATQYF
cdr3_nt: TGTGCCAGCAGCTCTGGGGGCAGGGCCTTTGCAACGCAGTATTTT

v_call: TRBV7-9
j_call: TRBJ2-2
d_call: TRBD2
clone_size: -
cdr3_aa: CASSPGGTGELFF
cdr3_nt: TGTGCCAGCAGTCCGGGGGGGACCGGGGAGCTGTTTTTT

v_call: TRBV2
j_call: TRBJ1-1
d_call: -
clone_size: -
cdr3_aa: CASRERVTNTEAFF
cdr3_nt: TGTGCCAGCAGGGAGCGGGTGACGAACACTGAAGCTTTCTTT